This T cell receptor (beta chain) appears in the sequencing data of a study of shared clonotypes between healthy human individuals. Libraries were prepared by immunoSEQ multiplex PCR; TCRdb keeps only in-frame clonotypes and omits some of them. Of some 680,000 clones in the sample, around 73% were seen once. Deletions cut 4 bases from V and 4 bases from J, with 8 bases between. The CDR3 has 13 residues. In germline, CDR1 is MRHNA, CDR2 SNTAGT. This chain links TRBV6-4 with TRBJ1-5; D is uncertain. The specimen sequenced was memory CD4+ T cells sorted from blood. Subset in this sample: CD45RA-negative fraction. The receptor's source is a woman between 25 and 40 years old in good health. Here the CDR3 DNA reads TGTGCCAGCAGTGTGACTGGGAATCAGCCCCAGCATTTT. Translation gives CASSVTGNQPQHF.